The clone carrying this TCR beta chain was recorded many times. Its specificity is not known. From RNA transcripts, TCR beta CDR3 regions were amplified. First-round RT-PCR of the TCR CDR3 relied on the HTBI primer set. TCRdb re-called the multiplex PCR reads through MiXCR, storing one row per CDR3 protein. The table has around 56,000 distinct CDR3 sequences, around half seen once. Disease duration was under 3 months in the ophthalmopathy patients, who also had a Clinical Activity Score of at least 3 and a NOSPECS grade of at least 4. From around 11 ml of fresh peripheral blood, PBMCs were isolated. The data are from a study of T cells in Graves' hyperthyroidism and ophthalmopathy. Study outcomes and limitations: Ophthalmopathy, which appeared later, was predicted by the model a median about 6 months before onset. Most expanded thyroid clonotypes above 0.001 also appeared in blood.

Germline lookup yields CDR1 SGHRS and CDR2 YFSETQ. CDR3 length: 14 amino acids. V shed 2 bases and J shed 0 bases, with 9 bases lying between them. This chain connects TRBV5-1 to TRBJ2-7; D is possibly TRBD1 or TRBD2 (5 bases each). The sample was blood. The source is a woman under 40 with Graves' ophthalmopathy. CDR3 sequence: CASSLEGSSYEQYF. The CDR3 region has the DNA TGCGCCAGCAGCTTAGAGGGGAGCTCCTACGAGCAGTACTTC.